The rows below give T cell receptor beta chains drawn from one sample of a study of identical twins. TCRdb processed the 5' RACE reads anew with MiXCR; each CDR3 protein has one entry. The table lists 1.5 million to 2 million distinct CDR3 sequences, 32% of them singletons, with 0.25% to 0.3% in the top ten. Specimen: cord blood. All receptors come from a newborn girl in good health. CDR3s leave out the opening cysteine and the closing phenylalanine or tryptophan. Each record gives: V gene, J gene, D gene, CDR3 protein. A D gene is named only where the DNA matches it firmly.

TRBV4-2	TRBJ2-3	-	ASSQNAAGTDTQY
TRBV24-1	-	TRBD1	ATSDLRRDRGNCDETQF
TRBV4-2	TRBJ2-1	TRBD2	ASSPPSGTSSYNEQF
TRBV29-1	TRBJ2-1	-	SAAFADSYEQF
TRBV29-1	TRBJ2-1	TRBD2	SVGGSFAGVNLEQF
TRBV5-1	TRBJ2-6	-	ASSLVGTLNSGANVLT
TRBV27	TRBJ2-3	-	ASSFGGRRTDTQY
TRBV25-1	TRBJ2-5	-	ASSEYRYRGGNEQY
TRBV27	TRBJ1-4	-	ASSLVGASEKLF
TRBV15	TRBJ1-6	-	ATSTEQGYSPLH
TRBV28	TRBJ2-3	-	ASSFFLRTDTQY
TRBV3-1	TRBJ1-2	-	ASSQDGTTNYGYT
TRBV20-1	TRBJ1-2	-	SASPTVNYGYT
TRBV14	TRBJ1-2	-	ASTLGNNYGYT